What follows is one T cell receptor (beta chain) and its context. The antigen it binds to is not known. Base qualities were left out, and no much larger clone turns up one base away. This sample was taken from a study of CD8+ T cells in alopecia areata (dated by TCRdb to the late 2010s). In the study overall: The treated patients, all with moderate-to-severe alopecia areata, were enrolled in an open-label pilot trial of oral tofacitinib given at 5 to 10 mg twice daily. TCRbeta CDR3 regions were amplified by immunoSEQ multiplex PCR using 35 Vbeta forward and 13 Jbeta reverse primers. On the human side, TCRbeta sequencing was run on scalp tissue and on sorted CD4+ and CD8+ peripheral blood T cells from healthy controls and from alopecia areata patients with either patchy or totalis/universalis disease. Scalp clonality was compared among normal scalp (n=4), patchy alopecia areata scalp (n=8), and alopecia totalis/universalis scalp (n=8). In both human patients and the C3H/HeJ mouse model, the study applied high-throughput TCRbeta sequencing to look at T cell clonal expansion in alopecia areata. Biopsies were taken from tofacitinib-treated patients at baseline and at 4 and 24 weeks of treatment, and a later scalp biopsy was taken in several of the tofacitinib-treated patients. RNA was extracted with the PAXgene miRNA kit for fixed scalp, the miRNeasy kit for PBMCs, and the RNeasy kit for mouse skin. Tofacitinib was administered for 6 to 18 months, and 6 months of follow-up off drug were then conducted to assess delayed response and recurrence.

Broader findings and caveats from the paper: Scalp TCR repertoire analysis is complicated because resident alphabeta T cells in normal human skin are also sequenced, whereas mouse skin is dominated by gammadelta T cells. TCR sequences shared between patients were less clear than in mice, possibly partly because of HLA diversity in the patient population. Compared with normal scalp, lesional scalp had higher clonality and more expanded CD8+ clones, particularly in alopecia totalis/universalis, a pattern that suggests antigenic drive.

Library preparation employed the immunoSEQ multiplex PCR assay. RNA was extracted from all samples and reverse transcribed into cDNA as template for TCR sequencing. SuperScript III was used for first-strand cDNA synthesis, primed with a 2:1 mix of oligo-dT and random hexamers. Amplification bias was assessed with a synthetic immune receptor repertoire, and residual bias was removed computationally. Turning to the authors' computational methods: Raw reads were preprocessed to remove errors, and CDR3 was defined by IMGT conventions from the conserved cysteine to phenylalanine. Clonality was computed by normalizing Shannon entropy by log2 of the number of productive unique TCRs and subtracting the result from 1. Scalp TCRbeta sequences were cross-referenced with sorted blood CD4 and CD8 repertoires so that the CD4 or CD8 identity of scalp clones could be inferred. TCRdb provides this immuneACCESS table in a form limited to in-frame rearrangements. Some clones are lacking; in checked studies, under half of them reflect an unresolved V gene, and why the rest are absent is not known. The DNA was the basis for D and trimming; V, J and clone size are from that table. The sample table contains around 140,000 clones; only one count was recorded for approximately 50% of them. The ten biggest clones cover less than 1% of the sample.

Interpreted using the paper, the time point label stands for: baseline before oral tofacitinib. Peripheral blood and lesional scalp punch biopsies were obtained from patients with alopecia areata. PBMCs were isolated by density centrifugation and stained for CD3, CD4 and CD8, and CD4+ and CD8+ T cells were sorted on a FACSAria. CDR1 and CDR2 are read off the germline V gene (reference sequence) as LNHDA and SQIVND. Spanning cysteine to phenylalanine, the CDR3 consists of 13 amino acids. Only CDR3 DNA is held: 39 bases, read in frame from base 1. Relative to germline, V is 3 bases shorter and J is 7 bases shorter, with 10 bases between their ends.

Sample: CD4+ T cells sorted from blood, taken at week 0. The TCR was taken from a human donor with alopecia areata. The sequence links TRBV19 to TRBJ1-5, with a weak D call of TRBD1 (6 bases match). The DNA sequence is TGTGCCAGTAGTATTTCCAGGGGCCAGCCCCAGCATTTT. It specifies CASSISRGQPQHF.